This passage covers 19 T cell receptor beta chains from one sample sequenced in a study of brain T cells in children with intractable seizures. The time point is: blood from clinic visit 5 months post-surgery; TSC patient then seizure free. Measured with immunoSEQ multiplex PCR; TCRdb has only the in-frame clones, and not every one. The sample lists 300,000 to 400,000 clones, 93% occurring once. Sequences were derived from peripheral blood, sampled roughly 5 months after surgery. Receptor source: a boy younger than two with tuberous sclerosis and intractable seizures.

V usage is TRBV6-6 and J usage is TRBJ2-7, with D maybe TRBD1 (5 bases). Germline CDR1 is MNHNY and CDR2 is SVGAGI (reference sequence). V was cut by 0 bases and J by 1 base, with 7 bases left in between. The CDR3 extends over 14 amino acids. In DNA form, the CDR3 reads TGTGCCAGCAGTTACTCGGACATATCCTACGAGCAGTACTTC. It encodes CASSYSDISYEQYF.

In its sample, this clone was seen a few times. The gene calls are TRBV19 and TRBJ1-2, with 7 bases matching TRBD1. Germline-derived CDR1 and CDR2 are LNHDA and SQIVND (reference sequence). The J segment lost 5 bases and the V segment lost 7 bases, leaving 10 bases of the junction unmatched. The CDR3 runs 14 residues. The CDR3 sequence is CASNYHGQVYGYTF. The CDR3 nucleotides read TGTGCCAGTAATTACCACGGACAGGTATATGGCTACACCTTC.

The CDR3 DNA is TGCAGCGTTGAGGGCGGAACCAAAAACATTCAGTACTTC. This translates into CSVEGGTKNIQYF. The chain combines TRBV29-1 with TRBJ2-4; D unresolved. The germline V gene has CDR1 SQVTM and CDR2 ANQGSEA. This CDR3 has 13 amino acids. Trimming left V 3 bases short and J 2 bases short, with 8 bases between.

This sequence joins TRBV4-1 and TRBJ1-6; D might be TRBD1 (5 bases). The V end was cut by 0 bases, the J end by 5 bases, with 8 bases between. The CDR3 loop spans 15 amino acids. CDR1 MGHRA and CDR2 YSYEKL come from the germline V gene. CDR3 DNA: TGCGCCAGCAGCCAAGATCCCAGGGATAATTCACCCCTCCACTTT. It translates to CASSQDPRDNSPLHF.

V is TRBV29-1 and J is TRBJ2-2; weak D call: TRBD2 (6 bases). Per the germline V gene, CDR1 is SQVTM and CDR2 is ANQGSEA. CDR3 length equals 12 residues. Trimming stripped 7 bases from V and 5 bases from J, with 11 bases between. CDR3 protein: CSGRGLTGELFF. In nucleotides, the CDR3 is TGCAGCGGTCGGGGACTTACCGGGGAGCTGTTTTTT.

The V call is TRBV6-4, the J call TRBJ1-3; D not resolved. The CDR3 length is 12 residues. Germline V CDR1 and CDR2: MRHNA, SNTAGT. The V end was cut by 7 bases, the J end by 0 bases, with 4 bases between. CDR3: CASIPSGNTIYF. The DNA of the CDR3 is TGTGCCAGCATTCCCTCTGGAAACACCATATATTTT.

The chain is built from TRBV5-8 and TRBJ1-5; D uncertain. CDR1 and CDR2 from the germline V gene are SGHTS and YDEGEE. The CDR3 has 13 amino acids. Trimming removed 5 bases at V and 4 bases at J, with 10 bases between. The CDR3 region has the DNA TGTGCCAGCAGGTGGAGGGCGAATCAGCCCCAGCATTTT. Translation gives CASRWRANQPQHF. Drawing the rest from reference TRBV5-8 and TRBJ1-5, the complete variable domain is EAGVTQSPTHLIKTRGQQATLRCSPISGHTSVYWYQQALGLGLQFLLWYDEGEERNRGNFPPRFSGRQFPNYSSELNVNALELEDSALYLCASRWRANQPQHFGDGTRLSIL.

The chain carries TRBV18 and TRBJ2-3, with 13 bases fitting TRBD2. CDR1 is KGHSH and CDR2 is LQKENI in the germline V gene. This CDR3 comprises 17 residues. V shed 3 bases and J 1 base; nucleotides not matched to a gene: 4. CDR3 in DNA: TGTGCCAGCTCACCCATTGGACTAGCGGGGGGCACAGATACGCAGTATTTT. The encoded protein is CASSPIGLAGGTDTQYF.

The V and J genes are TRBV24-1 and TRBJ1-4; D possibly corresponds to TRBD1 (5 bases). Germline lookup yields CDR1 KGHDR and CDR2 SFDVKD. V was cut by 7 bases and J by 4 bases, with 21 bases left in between. There are 17 residues in the CDR3. CDR3 coding DNA: TGTGCCACCAGGCCTCCGGGGCCAACAACCGGTAATGAAAAACTGTTTTTT. This gives the protein CATRPPGPTTGNEKLFF.

V is TRBV7-9 and J is TRBJ1-2; D possibly corresponds to TRBD1 (5 bases). The germline V and J ends were trimmed by 6 bases and 4 bases, with 9 bases remaining between them. Germline V gene lookup returns CDR1 SEHNR and CDR2 FQNEAQ (reference sequence). The CDR3 spans 12 residues. The CDR3 region has the DNA TGTGCCAGCAGGGGGCGGGTCTATGGCTACACCTTC. This gives the protein CASRGRVYGYTF.

The rearrangement uses TRBV4-1 and TRBJ1-4; perhaps TRBD1 as D (5 bases). CDR3 length equals 18 residues. V was clipped by 4 bases and J by 0 bases, with 18 bases between them. In germline, CDR1 is MGHRA, CDR2 YSYEKL. The CDR3 DNA sequence: TGCGCCAGCAGCCTAGGACAAGGAATAACGACAACTAATGAAAAACTGTTTTTT. It translates to CASSLGQGITTTNEKLFF.

The gene calls are TRBV2 and TRBJ1-2, with TRBD1 matching over 7 bases. After removal of 9 bases from V and 6 bases from J, the junction contained 4 bases not matched to a gene. CDR3 length: 11 residues. Germline V gives CDR1 SNHLY, CDR2 FYNNEI. The CDR3 loop reads CARGTVNGYTF. In DNA form, the CDR3 reads TGTGCCAGGGGGACAGTCAATGGCTACACCTTC.

The rearrangement joins TRBV6-5 to TRBJ2-3, with D uncertain. V lost 0 bases and J 0 bases, leaving 4 bases between the germline ends. The CDR3 is 14 amino acids. Germline CDR1 reads MNHEY; CDR2 reads SVGAGI. DNA for the CDR3: TGTGCCAGCAGTTACTCAATCAGCACAGATACGCAGTATTTT. It encodes CASSYSISTDTQYF.

V usage is TRBV7-9 and J usage is TRBJ2-5; TRBD2 matches 11 bases. Germline-derived CDR1 and CDR2 are SEHNR and FQNEAQ (reference sequence). After removal of 5 bases from V and 4 bases from J, the junction contained 9 bases not matched to a gene. CDR3 length: 16 amino acids. CDR3 nucleotides: TGTGCCAGCAGCCCTCTGACTAGCGGGGTGGGAGAGACCCAGTACTTC. Protein product: CASSPLTSGVGETQYF.

The J gene is TRBJ2-3, the V gene TRBV7-2; D gene unclear. This CDR3 is built from 17 residues. Germline V CDR1 and CDR2: SGHTA, FQGNSA. V was pared by 0 bases and J by 3 bases, with 16 bases between. This chain's CDR3 is CASSLASVRVRTDTQYF. The DNA of the CDR3 is TGTGCCAGCAGCTTAGCTTCTGTCCGGGTTCGGACAGATACGCAGTATTTT.

The chain is built from TRBV11-3 and TRBJ2-3, with D hard to call. The CDR3 runs to 16 residues. Germline V gene data show CDR1 as SGHNT and CDR2 as YENEEA. V lost 5 bases and J lost 4, with 19 bases in between. The CDR3, as DNA: TGTGCCAGCAGCCCCGCAGGTACCCTCGGCTCAGATACGCAGTATTTT. As protein: CASSPAGTLGSDTQYF.

V is TRBV6-5 and J is TRBJ1-2; D possibly corresponds to TRBD1 (5 bases). Trimming stripped 9 bases from V and 3 bases from J, with 20 bases between. The CDR3 totals 15 residues. Per the germline V gene, CDR1 is MNHEY and CDR2 is SVGAGI. The DNA of the CDR3 is TGTGCCAGTCGCCGGAGCAGGGCGGGCGACTATGGCTACACCTTC. This encodes CASRRSRAGDYGYTF.

This CDR3 reads CASSYAKYYEQYF. CDR3 in DNA: TGTGCCAGCAGTTACGCCAAGTACTACGAGCAGTACTTC. The V gene is TRBV6-6, the J gene TRBJ2-7, with D uncertain. V was cut by 2 bases and J by 3 bases, with 8 bases left in between. The CDR3 loop spans 13 amino acids. Per the germline V gene, CDR1 is MNHNY and CDR2 is SVGAGI (reference sequence).

The chain uses TRBV30 and TRBJ1-6, with D hard to call. CDR3 length: 16 amino acids. Germline CDR1 and CDR2: GTSNPN and SVGIG (reference sequence). V was pared by 2 bases and J by 0 bases, with 11 bases between. The CDR3 loop is CAWSLGLSSYNSPLHF. As DNA, the CDR3 is TGTGCCTGGAGTCTCGGACTGAGCTCCTATAATTCACCCCTCCACTTT.